This T cell receptor (beta chain) was recorded in a study of blood T cell repertoires in COVID-19. In the study overall: Italy, Spain and the United States were the sources of the convalescent and acute COVID-19 samples. PBMCs, B-cell-depleted T cells, or T cells were the source of the cDNA or gDNA that made up the material.

The CDR3 totals 17 residues. Authors' analysis steps: From reference gene primer amplification, estimates of nucleated cell counts were derived. Sequencing was performed with immunoSEQ multiplex PCR; in TCRdb, only in-frame clones are kept and a portion is missing. That table is the source of V, J and clone size, and D and trimming were worked out from the DNA. Among about 200,000 clones listed, about three quarters were seen once. The sequence was obtained from a woman between 65 and 79 years old with acute or convalescent COVID-19. The rearrangement links TRBV21-1 to TRBJ2-4; the D call TRBD2 from the table was never checked on the DNA. TRBV21-1 is a known pseudogene. Sequencing input: peripheral blood. The CDR3 is CASTKECGGLAKNIQYF. The DNA for the CDR3 is TGTGCCAGCACGAAAGAGTGCGGGGGCCTAGCCAAAAACATTCAGTACTTC.